This T cell receptor beta chain was identified in a study of blood T cell repertoires in COVID-19. Sequencing was performed with immunoSEQ multiplex PCR; in TCRdb, only in-frame clones are kept and a portion is missing. Of 490,000 or so clones in the sample, 70% to 90% were seen once. Germline lookup yields CDR1 MGHRA and CDR2 YSYEKL. The CDR3 has 16 residues. J was trimmed by 4 bases and V by 1 base; bases with no gene match: 5. The chain recombines TRBV4-1 with TRBJ1-4; TRBD1 agrees at 8 bases. The TCR was taken from a woman aged 55 to 70 who had recovered from COVID-19. Sequenced material: PBMCs or T cells enriched from blood (not recorded which). The CDR3 spells CASSQVWDRFNEKLFF. CDR3 in DNA: TGCGCCAGCAGCCAAGTCTGGGACAGGTTTAATGAAAAACTGTTTTTT.